Shown below are 9 T cell receptor beta chains from a single sample sequenced in a study of cytomegalovirus exposure and HLA in healthy donors. Primers included in the PCR were 60 Vbeta and 13 Jbeta primers. Data came from immunoSEQ multiplex PCR; TCRdb stores just in-frame clones and leaves some out. The top ten hold under 2% of the sample, which has fewer than 150,000 clones, around 63% seen once. The material sequenced was PBMCs. The source is a human donor in good health.

This clone has a handful of counts. The chain is built from TRBV27 and TRBJ1-2, with 10 nucleotides matching TRBD1. The trim removed 6 bases at V and 0 bases at J, leaving 10 bases unmatched. The CDR3 runs 17 residues. Germline CDR1 reads MNHEY; CDR2 reads SMNVEV (reference sequence). The CDR3 DNA follows: TGTGCCAGCAGGAAGACAGGGGGCATAAGGGCTAACTATGGCTACACCTTC. Protein product: CASRKTGGIRANYGYTF.

This chain links TRBV7-9 with TRBJ2-3; 7 nucleotides line up with TRBD2. The germline V gene has CDR1 SEHNR and CDR2 FQNEAQ (reference sequence). This CDR3 has 15 amino acids. After removal of 7 bases from V and 4 bases from J, the junction contained 11 bases not matched to a gene. The CDR3 nucleotides read TGTGCCAGCACGCTAAGCCCCGCGGGAGCAGATACGCAGTATTTT. This encodes CASTLSPAGADTQYF.

The J gene is TRBJ1-3, the V gene TRBV19, with D perhaps TRBD1 (5 bases). Germline CDR1 LNHDA, CDR2 SQIVND (reference sequence). V was pared by 6 bases and J by 0 bases, with 12 bases between. This CDR3 is 15 amino acids long. CDR3 residues: CASSHRYPSGNTIYF. As DNA, the CDR3 is TGTGCCAGTAGCCACAGGTACCCCTCTGGAAACACCATATATTTT.

This clone was detected only a few times. The chain links TRBV4-1 to TRBJ2-5; D is perhaps TRBD2 (6 bases). The germline CDR1 and CDR2 sequences are MGHRA and YSYEKL. V lost 1 base to trimming and J lost 1 base, with 10 bases between them. The CDR3 consists of 15 residues. DNA of the CDR3: TGCGCCAGCAGCCAAGTGGGACTTCCCCAAGAGACCCAGTACTTC. Protein: CASSQVGLPQETQYF.

The V call is TRBV7-9, the J call TRBJ2-7, with D perhaps TRBD2 (7 bases). This CDR3 is 14 amino acids long. Germline CDR1 and CDR2: SEHNR and FQNEAQ (reference sequence). V lost 4 bases to trimming and J lost 5 bases, with 15 bases between them. DNA of the CDR3: TGTGCCAGCAGCTCGGACGGGGGGCGTCACGAGCAGTACTTC. Translated, it gives CASSSDGGRHEQYF.

This clone was found a few times. The chain is built from TRBV7-2 and TRBJ2-7; TRBD1 aligns across 9 bases. The CDR3 is 16 residues long. V lost 0 bases, J lost 5 bases, and 8 bases stayed unmatched. Per germline, CDR1 SGHTA and CDR2 FQGNSA. This chain's CDR3 is CASSLAWVGQGDEQYF. In nucleotides, the CDR3 is TGTGCCAGCAGCTTAGCTTGGGTGGGACAGGGTGACGAGCAGTACTTC.

The V and J genes are TRBV28 and TRBJ2-7; tentative D call: TRBD1 (6 bases). Between the trimmed V and J ends, which lost 7 bases and 1 base, there was a span of 17 bases. Germline CDR1 is MDHEN and CDR2 is SYDVKM. CDR3 size: 15 residues. CDR3 protein: CASTPPRDISYEQYF. The CDR3 DNA reads as TGTGCCAGCACCCCCCCTAGGGACATATCCTACGAGCAGTACTTC. Supplemented by reference TRBV28 and TRBJ2-7, the full variable domain reads DVKVTQSSRYLVKRTGEKVFLECVQDMDHENMFWYRQDPGLGLRLIYFSYDVKMKEKGDIPEGYSVSREKKERFSLILESASTNQTSMYLCASTPPRDISYEQYFGPGTRLTVT.

This clone was recorded a few times. The chain couples TRBV6-1 to TRBJ2-5; D may be TRBD2 (6 bases). CDR1 is MNHNS, CDR2 SASEGT, per germline. CDR3 length: 14 amino acids. The germline V and J ends were trimmed by 3 bases and 5 bases, with 13 bases remaining between them. CDR3 in DNA: TGTGCCAGCAGTGAGCCGGGGACTTTGGAGACCCAGTACTTC. It is translated as CASSEPGTLETQYF.

The rearrangement links TRBV7-2 to TRBJ2-1, with TRBD2 matching over 9 bases. The CDR3 loop spans 15 amino acids. The germline V gene encodes CDR1 SGHTA and CDR2 FQGNSA. With V trimmed by 1 base and J by 4 bases, 2 bases remained unmatched. The CDR3 nucleotides read TGTGCCAGCAGCTTAGAGACTAGCGGATACAATGAGCAGTTCTTC. Protein sequence: CASSLETSGYNEQFF. Full variable domain (outside the CDR3, taken from reference TRBV7-2 and TRBJ2-1): GAGVSQSPSNKVTEKGKDVELRCDPISGHTALYWYRQSLGQGLEFLIYFQGNSAPDKSGLPSDRFSAERTGGSVSTLTIQRTQQEDSAVYLCASSLETSGYNEQFFGPGTRLTVL.